This T cell receptor (beta chain) was recorded in a study of control samples from healthy donors and cancer patients. Sequencing used immunoSEQ multiplex PCR; TCRdb keeps in-frame clones, though not all of them. The table lists about 220,000 clones, around 94% of them singletons. Sequences were obtained from blood. The receptor was derived from a man aged 50 or older in good health.

CDR3 loop: CASSLEGPVNSPLHF. The CDR3 DNA reads as TGCGCCAGCAGCTTGGAAGGGCCGGTTAATTCACCCCTCCACTTT. The chain combines TRBV5-1 with TRBJ1-6; D call uncertain. Germline assignment: CDR1 SGHRS and CDR2 YFSETQ. The CDR3 spans 15 residues. The V end lost 0 bases, the J end lost 6 bases, and 10 bases lay between the germline ends.